This TCR beta chain emerged from a study of T cell responses to AZD1222 COVID-19 vaccine. The study's findings and limits: Nearly half of spike-specific TCRs reportedly go after variant regions that carry no mutations. There were mostly white British donors and more females than males, and clonal diversity was possibly underestimated.

Remarks on this clone: Its antigen is undetermined.

Generated by immunoSEQ multiplex PCR, the TCRdb table keeps only in-frame clones and is missing some. The repertoire includes around 89,000 clones, under 90% of them detected once, and roughly 10% sits in the top ten. This sequence was found in an adult in good health. The sample in question was peripheral blood, obtained on day 0 of AZD1222 vaccination.

The CDR3 region is CASSVGAGTGELFF. The CDR3 DNA follows: TGTGCCAGCAGTGTTGGGGCGGGCACCGGGGAGCTGTTTTTT. The V call is TRBV2, the J call TRBJ2-2; TRBD1 or TRBD2 may be the D gene (5 bases each). Looked up from germline, CDR1 is SNHLY and CDR2 is FYNNEI. V lost 4 bases, J lost 4 bases, and 10 bases lay in between. This CDR3 spans 14 amino acids.